This T cell receptor (beta chain) comes out of a study of post-analysis software for immune sequencing data. Overall study findings and caveats: About five TRBV segments were more frequent in patients than controls; TRBV5-6, TRBV5-1 and TRBV20-1 belonged to this group.

Unique molecular identifiers had been added to the TCR beta cDNA libraries. TCRdb called the PCR reads again in MiXCR, with one record for every CDR3 protein. The sample carries approximately 440,000 distinct CDR3 sequences, around 40% recorded once. V shed 3 bases and J shed 7 bases, with 9 bases lying between them. The CDR3 consists of 12 residues. This clonotype was observed a few times. What it binds is unknown. Input material: blood. The chain couples TRBV12-3 or TRBV12-4 to TRBJ1-2; D is possibly TRBD1 (6 bases). The sequence came from a girl under 18 with multiple sclerosis. CDR3 sequence reads: CASSFGGPGYTF. CDR3 DNA sequence: TGTGCCAGCAGTTTCGGGGGCCCTGGCTACACCTTC.